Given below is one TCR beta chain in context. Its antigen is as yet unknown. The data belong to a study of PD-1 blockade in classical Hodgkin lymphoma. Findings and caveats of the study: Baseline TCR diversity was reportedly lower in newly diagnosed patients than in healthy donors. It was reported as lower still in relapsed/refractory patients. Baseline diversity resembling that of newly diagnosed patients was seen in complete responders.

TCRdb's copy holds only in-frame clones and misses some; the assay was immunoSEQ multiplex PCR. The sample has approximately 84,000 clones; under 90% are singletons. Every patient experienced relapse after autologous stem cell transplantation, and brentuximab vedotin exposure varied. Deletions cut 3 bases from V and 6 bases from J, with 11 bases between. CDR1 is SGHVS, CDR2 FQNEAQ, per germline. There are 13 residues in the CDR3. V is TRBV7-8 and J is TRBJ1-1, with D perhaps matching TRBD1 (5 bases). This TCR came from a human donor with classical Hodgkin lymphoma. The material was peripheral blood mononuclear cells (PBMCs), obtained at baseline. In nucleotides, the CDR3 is TGTGCCAGCAGCTTGTCCAGGGCCGCTGAAGCTTTCTTT. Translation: CASSLSRAAEAFF.